The 23 T cell receptor beta chains below come from one sample, sequenced in a study of blood T cell repertoires in COVID-19. The table came from immunoSEQ multiplex PCR; TCRdb's copy has only in-frame clones and leaves some out. The sample lists 190,000 or so clones, approximately 90% occurring once. Sequenced material: peripheral blood. Source of these receptors: a woman under 30 who had recovered from COVID-19.

CDR3 nucleotides: TGCAGCGAGCACATGCCGGGACAGAACACTGAAGCTTTCTTT. Translation gives CSEHMPGQNTEAFF. The J gene is TRBJ1-1, the V gene TRBV29-1, with D possibly being TRBD1 (6 bases). Between the trimmed V and J ends, which lost 7 bases and 1 base, there was a span of 16 bases. The CDR3 runs 14 residues. CDR1 and CDR2 from the germline V gene are SQVTM and ANQGSEA.

The rearrangement joins TRBV27 to TRBJ1-5, with 7 bases matching TRBD1. The CDR3 spans 13 residues. J gave up 5 bases and V 6 bases, and 4 bases lay outside the gene matches. The germline gives CDR1 MNHEY, CDR2 SMNVEV (reference sequence). CDR3 amino acids: CASRDRRDQPQHF. CDR3 nucleotides: TGTGCCAGCAGGGACAGGCGGGATCAGCCCCAGCATTTT.

The chain is built from TRBV21-1 and TRBJ2-7; the tabulated D call, TRBD2, remains unverified against the DNA. TRBV21-1 is flagged as a pseudogene. The CDR3 covers 14 residues. As DNA, the CDR3 is TGTGCCACCCCGACTAGCGCAGTTTCCTACGAGCAGTACGTC. Its translation is CATPTSAVSYEQYV.

The chain couples TRBV7-2 to TRBJ2-5; 11 bases are shared with TRBD2. Germline assignment: CDR1 SGHTA and CDR2 FQGNSA. J gave up 5 bases and V 5 bases, and 4 bases lay outside the gene matches. The CDR3 has 14 amino acids. DNA of the CDR3: TGTGCCAGCAGCAAACTAGCGGGAGTGGAGACCCAGTACTTC. Residues: CASSKLAGVETQYF.

This chain connects TRBV19 to TRBJ1-4; a possible D gene is TRBD1 (6 bases). Germline V CDR1 and CDR2: LNHDA, SQIVND (reference sequence). Between the trimmed V and J ends, which lost 5 bases and 0 bases, there was a span of 10 bases. CDR3 size: 15 residues. CDR3 amino acids: CASSARTATNEKLFF. CDR3 coding DNA: TGTGCCAGTAGTGCCCGGACAGCAACTAATGAAAAACTGTTTTTT.

This clone was counted a few times. V is TRBV7-6 and J is TRBJ2-2; 10 positions agree with TRBD1. CDR3 length: 17 amino acids. The germline V gene has CDR1 SGHVS and CDR2 FNYEAQ. Trimming removed 3 bases from V and 3 bases from J; junction bases left unmatched: 7. The CDR3 DNA sequence: TGTGCCAGCAGCTTCGCATCGGGACAGGGGTACACCGGGGAGCTGTTTTTT. As protein: CASSFASGQGYTGELFF.

V is TRBV5-4 and J is TRBJ1-2, with unresolved D. Trimming took 0 bases from V and 2 from J, leaving 8 bases between them. The CDR3 totals 14 residues. In germline, CDR1 is SGHNT, CDR2 YYREEE (reference sequence). CDR3 loop: CASSLGGQNYGYTF. Written as DNA, the CDR3 is TGTGCCAGCAGCTTGGGAGGGCAGAACTATGGCTACACCTTC.

The chain links TRBV29-1 to TRBJ2-3; D not certain. The V gene's germline CDR1 is SQVTM and CDR2 ANQGSEA. V gave up 7 bases and J gave up 4 bases, with 12 bases separating them. The CDR3 extends over 12 amino acids. The CDR3 loop reads CSAVAQSDTQYF. The CDR3 DNA sequence: TGCAGCGCCGTGGCCCAATCAGATACGCAGTATTTT.

The V and J genes are TRBV2 and TRBJ2-2; 8 bases are a match to TRBD2. The CDR3 has 16 residues. With 3 bases clipped from V and 8 bases from J, the junction kept 11 bases outside the gene matches. The germline V gene has CDR1 SNHLY and CDR2 FYNNEI. CDR3 loop: CASSDPRGGLPGELFF. The CDR3 nucleotides are TGTGCCAGCAGTGACCCCCGGGGGGGCCTTCCAGGGGAGCTGTTTTTT.

The chain recombines TRBV2 with TRBJ1-1; possible D gene TRBD1, 6 bases. V lost 5 bases and J lost 0, with 10 bases in between. Germline V gene lookup returns CDR1 SNHLY and CDR2 FYNNEI. The CDR3 runs 14 residues. The CDR3 reads CASSRQVMNTEAFF. In DNA form, the CDR3 reads TGTGCCAGCAGTAGACAGGTCATGAACACTGAAGCTTTCTTT. The variable domain in full, completed from reference TRBV2 and TRBJ1-1, reads EPEVTQTPSHQVTQMGQEVILRCVPISNHLYFYWYRQILGQKVEFLVSFYNNEISEKSEIFDDQFSVERPDGSNFTLKIRSTKLEDSAMYFCASSRQVMNTEAFFGQGTRLTVV.

The rearrangement uses TRBV6-1 and TRBJ2-7; 8 positions match TRBD1. Germline values: CDR1 MNHNS, CDR2 SASEGT. The CDR3 is made up of 17 amino acids. V trimming: 4 bases; J trimming: 6 bases; junction bases outside the gene matches: 17. DNA of the CDR3: TGTGCCAGCAGTGCCTTCGGCCCAGGGGGCCTCCGCTCCGAGCAGTACTTC. Its protein is CASSAFGPGGLRSEQYF.

The CDR3 loop is CASTSGQGPYGYTF. The DNA for the CDR3 is TGTGCCAGCACCTCGGGACAGGGACCCTATGGCTACACCTTC. The chain joins TRBV5-4 to TRBJ1-2, with TRBD1 identical over 9 bases. V dropped 6 bases and J dropped 4; count of bases not matched to a gene: 7. CDR1 is SGHNT and CDR2 is YYREEE in the germline V gene (reference sequence). This CDR3 spans 14 amino acids.

The CDR3 DNA is TGTGCCACCAGCAGGGGGCGGAGTCGGGAGACCCAGTACTTC. Amino acid sequence: CATSRGRSRETQYF. The chain joins TRBV15 to TRBJ2-5; D may be TRBD1 (5 bases). CDR1 and CDR2 (germline): LNHNV, YYDKDF (reference sequence). The V end was cut by 3 bases, the J end by 5 bases, with 13 bases between. The CDR3 length is 14 residues.

The chain combines TRBV7-9 with TRBJ2-3; the D gene is possibly TRBD1 (5 bases). Looked up from germline, CDR1 is SEHNR and CDR2 is FQNEAQ (reference sequence). V lost 4 bases to trimming and J lost 6 bases, with 17 bases between them. The CDR3 has 15 amino acids. This chain's CDR3 is CASSSLTMGPDTQYF. The CDR3 DNA reads TGTGCCAGCAGCTCCCTGACAATGGGGCCGGATACGCAGTATTTT.

The chain couples TRBV9 to TRBJ1-4, with 9 bases aligning to TRBD1. In germline, CDR1 is SGDLS, CDR2 YYNGEE. V gave up 7 bases and J gave up 3 bases; unmatched junction bases: 4. The length of the CDR3 is 14 residues. This CDR3 is CASSRTGANEKLFF. CDR3 DNA sequence: TGTGCCAGCTCTCGGACAGGGGCTAATGAAAAACTGTTTTTT.

The gene calls are TRBV5-1 and TRBJ2-1, with 15 nucleotides matching TRBD2. The junction had 7 bases not matched to a gene; V was cut back by 3 bases and J by 12 bases. CDR1 is SGHRS, CDR2 YFSETQ, per germline. This CDR3 region has 15 residues. This CDR3 is CASSSGTSGGTSQFF. The DNA for the CDR3 is TGCGCCAGCAGCTCCGGGACTAGCGGGGGGACCTCGCAGTTCTTC. Full variable domain (rest looked up from reference TRBV5-1 and TRBJ2-1): KAGVTQTPRYLIKTRGQQVTLSCSPISGHRSVSWYQQTPGQGLQFLFEYFSETQRNKGNFPGRFSGRQFSNSRSEMNVSTLELGDSALYLCASSSGTSGGTSQFFGPGTRLTVL.

This chain uses TRBV18 with TRBJ2-1; tentatively, D is TRBD1 (5 bases). The germline gives CDR1 KGHSH, CDR2 LQKENI. CDR3 length equals 16 residues. The V and J ends lost 4 bases and 6 bases respectively, with 19 bases between them. The CDR3 protein is CASSLQGVLKANEQFF. CDR3 DNA: TGTGCCAGCTCACTCCAGGGTGTACTCAAGGCCAATGAGCAGTTCTTC.

The chain employs TRBV5-6 and TRBJ2-3; TRBD1 matches 8 bases. This CDR3 is 14 amino acids long. Germline CDR1 SGHDT, CDR2 YYEEEE. V lost 3 bases to trimming and J lost 7 bases; unmatched junction nucleotides: 7. The CDR3 sequence is CASSWGTGGNTQYF. The CDR3 bases are TGTGCCAGCAGCTGGGGGACAGGCGGGAATACGCAGTATTTT.

CDR3 nucleotide sequence: TGCGCCAGCAGCCCCGAGGTGGGTTGGGGGGACACCGGGGAGCTGTTTTTT. It translates to CASSPEVGWGDTGELFF. The gene calls are TRBV4-3 and TRBJ2-2; maybe TRBD2 (6 bases). CDR1 and CDR2 (germline): LGHNA, YSLEER. V lost 4 bases and J 3 bases, leaving 18 bases between the germline ends. CDR3 length: 17 residues.

This chain uses TRBV5-4 with TRBJ2-3; 7 bases align to TRBD1. Germline V gene data show CDR1 as SGHNT and CDR2 as YYREEE (reference sequence). Trimming cost V 5 bases and J 0 bases; bases outside gene matches: 6. The CDR3 is made up of 15 amino acids. The CDR3 DNA reads as TGTGCCAGCAGACTCTGGGGACAGAGCACAGATACGCAGTATTTT. Translated, it gives CASRLWGQSTDTQYF.

V usage is TRBV7-2 and J usage is TRBJ1-4; D is unclear. The V end lost 0 bases, the J end lost 5 bases, and 7 bases lay between the germline ends. The CDR3 extends over 14 amino acids. CDR1 is SGHTA and CDR2 is FQGNSA in the germline V gene. Written as DNA, the CDR3 is TGTGCCAGCAGCTTAGCGCGGCCGAATGAAAAACTGTTTTTT. It translates to CASSLARPNEKLFF.

This chain links TRBV7-8 with TRBJ2-2, with TRBD2 matching 8 bases. Germline V gives CDR1 SGHVS, CDR2 FQNEAQ. The CDR3 covers 16 residues. V gave up 5 bases and J gave up 2 bases; unmatched junction bases: 7. This CDR3 reads CASSTLGGGNTGELFF. The CDR3 DNA sequence: TGTGCCAGCAGCACGCTCGGGGGGGGTAACACCGGGGAGCTGTTTTTT.

In its sample, this clone was seen once. The chain combines TRBV4-3 with TRBJ2-1, with 9 bases fitting TRBD2. Trimming removed 1 base from V and 8 bases from J; junction bases left unmatched: 6. Germline assignment: CDR1 LGHNA and CDR2 YSLEER. The CDR3 has 15 amino acids. The CDR3 nucleotides read TGCGCCAGCAGCCAAGCGAGCGGGGGGTTAGATGAGCAGTTCTTC. Translating it yields CASSQASGGLDEQFF.